These 10 T cell receptor beta chains were sequenced from one sample in a study of cytomegalovirus exposure and HLA in healthy donors. The PCR made use of 60 Vbeta and 13 Jbeta primers. The protocol was immunoSEQ multiplex PCR, while the TCRdb copy is restricted to in-frame clones and leaves out a portion. The table includes about 110,000 clones, 73% detected once. The specimen sequenced was PBMCs. These receptors all come from a man aged 40-49 years in good health and CMV-seronegative.

In this sample, this clone turned up many times. This chain connects TRBV9 to TRBJ1-3, with no clear D. The germline V gene has CDR1 SGDLS and CDR2 YYNGEE. The CDR3 loop spans 15 amino acids. Trimming cost V 0 bases and J 0 bases, with 7 bases left between them. The CDR3 loop reads CASSVATSSGNTIYF. CDR3 DNA sequence: TGTGCCAGCAGCGTAGCCACGAGCTCTGGAAACACCATATATTTT.

This clone was detected a few times. Here the CDR3 DNA reads TGTGCCAGCAGTTACGAAGACAGGGGGCTCAAAGGCTACACCTTC. As protein: CASSYEDRGLKGYTF. This chain uses TRBV6-6 with TRBJ1-2; 10 bases agree with TRBD1. The V gene's germline CDR1 is MNHNY and CDR2 SVGAGI (reference sequence). Losses at the gene ends were 2 bases for V and 8 bases for J; bases not matched to a gene: 8. There are 15 residues in the CDR3.

V usage is TRBV4-2 and J usage is TRBJ2-3; 7 bases line up with TRBD2. CDR3 length: 17 residues. J gave up 1 base and V 0 bases, and 7 bases lay outside the gene matches. CDR1 is LGHNA, CDR2 YNFKEQ, per germline. The CDR3 nucleotides read TGTGCCAGCAGCCAAGATCCCAGTGGGGGGGGCACAGATACGCAGTATTTT. Amino acid sequence: CASSQDPSGGGTDTQYF.

This rearrangement joins TRBV5-1 to TRBJ2-3, with D perhaps TRBD2 (6 bases). The germline V gene has CDR1 SGHRS and CDR2 YFSETQ. This CDR3 is 13 amino acids long. The V gene lost 4 bases and the J gene lost 6 bases, with 12 bases spanning the gap. CDR3 region: CASSPNLADTQYF. The CDR3 DNA follows: TGCGCCAGCAGCCCTAACCTAGCGGATACGCAGTATTTT.

This clone has a single count. This chain uses TRBV7-2 with TRBJ2-2; the match to TRBD1 covers 9 bases. J lost 5 bases, V lost 6 bases, and 7 bases had no gene match. The CDR3 has 15 amino acids. Germline V gene data show CDR1 as SGHTA and CDR2 as FQGNSA. The CDR3 is CASSSPGTGTGELFF. The CDR3 DNA reads as TGTGCCAGCAGTTCTCCCGGGACAGGGACCGGGGAGCTGTTTTTT. The whole variable domain, remainder taken from reference TRBV7-2 and TRBJ2-2, is GAGVSQSPSNKVTEKGKDVELRCDPISGHTALYWYRQSLGQGLEFLIYFQGNSAPDKSGLPSDRFSAERTGGSVSTLTIQRTQQEDSAVYLCASSSPGTGTGELFFGEGSRLTVL.

This sequence joins TRBV25-1 and TRBJ2-1, with TRBD2 as a possible D gene (6 bases). Germline assignment: CDR1 MGHDK and CDR2 SYGVNS. This CDR3 spans 15 amino acids. The germline V and J ends were trimmed by 4 bases and 0 bases, with 10 bases remaining between them. DNA of the CDR3: TGTGCCAGCAGTGGTGGGGGGAGCTCCTACAATGAGCAGTTCTTC. Translating it yields CASSGGGSSYNEQFF.

V and J are TRBV6-5 and TRBJ2-1; TRBD2 matches 14 bases. The CDR3 is 15 amino acids. With 2 bases clipped from V and 12 bases from J, the junction kept 6 bases outside the gene matches. The germline CDR1 and CDR2 sequences are MNHEY and SVGAGI. The CDR3 spells CASSYRTSGGLRQFF. The CDR3 DNA reads as TGTGCCAGCAGTTACCGGACTAGCGGGGGGCTACGGCAGTTCTTC.

Worth noting for this clone: One junction end disagrees with the germline gene, perhaps due to a read error. This sequence joins TRBV7-7 and TRBJ2-5, with a possible D match to TRBD2 (6 bases). The length of the CDR3 is 15 residues. Per the germline V gene, CDR1 is SSHAT and CDR2 is FNYEAQ (reference sequence). The CDR3 bases are TGTGCTAGCAGCTTAGAGGAGGGGAGGTCAGAGACCCAGTACTTC. It translates to CASSLEEGRSETQYF. The entire variable domain, with the rest obtained from reference TRBV7-7 and TRBJ2-5, is as follows: GAGVSQSPRYKVTKRGQDVTLRCDPISSHATLYWYQQALGQGPEFLTYFNYEAQPDKSGLPSDRFSAERPEGSISTLTIQRTEQRDSAMYRCASSLEEGRSETQYFGPGTRLLVL.

Written as DNA, the CDR3 is TGCGCCAGCAGCGTATCAGGGGAAGGCTCACCCCTCCACTTT. It is translated as CASSVSGEGSPLHF. The chain joins TRBV5-1 to TRBJ1-6; maybe TRBD1 (6 bases). The ends were cut back, 4 bases at V and 10 bases at J, with 15 bases in the middle. CDR1 is SGHRS, CDR2 YFSETQ, per germline. This CDR3 has 14 amino acids.

This clone was picked up a small number of times. The chain has TRBV9 and TRBJ2-5, with 13 bases lining up with TRBD2. The trim removed 4 bases at V and 4 bases at J, leaving 7 bases unmatched. CDR3 length equals 16 residues. Germline-derived CDR1 and CDR2 are SGDLS and YYNGEE. The CDR3 DNA sequence: TGTGCCAGCAGCCCCACAGGGACTAGCGGGGTAGAGACCCAGTACTTC. As protein: CASSPTGTSGVETQYF.